These 32 T cell receptor beta chains were sequenced from one sample in a study of blood T cell repertoires in COVID-19. The assay was immunoSEQ multiplex PCR, and TCRdb's table has in-frame clones only and misses some. The repertoire holds some 350,000 clones, with approximately 82% as singletons. Sequences were obtained from peripheral blood. Every receptor here comes from a man aged 30 to 39 with active or convalescent COVID-19.

In DNA, the CDR3 is TGCGCCAGCAGCCCCGCTGCGAGCGCTCAAGAGACCCAGTACTTC. The encoded protein is CASSPAASAQETQYF. The V call is TRBV4-3, the J call TRBJ2-5; D remains unclear. The CDR3 is made up of 15 amino acids. V was trimmed by 4 bases and J by 2 bases, leaving 14 bases between them. In germline, CDR1 is LGHNA, CDR2 YSLEER.

This clone was detected a few times. This chain links TRBV6-5 with TRBJ2-3; 11 positions match TRBD2. Trimming cost V 6 bases and J 4 bases; bases outside gene matches: 6. Per the germline V gene, CDR1 is MNHEY and CDR2 is SVGAGI. The CDR3 loop spans 15 amino acids. CDR3 DNA sequence: TGTGCCAGCAGGGTAGCGGGGGGGCCTGCAGATACGCAGTATTTT. Translated, it gives CASRVAGGPADTQYF.

This clone was found once. The J gene is TRBJ1-4, the V gene TRBV21-1. TRBV21-1 is noted as a pseudogene. The CDR3 extends over 18 amino acids. This CDR3 is CASSKAFGGKATNEKLFF. In DNA, the CDR3 is TGTGCCAGCAGCAAAGCGTTCGGAGGGAAGGCAACTAATGAAAAACTGTTTTTT.

This clone was detected many times. This chain connects TRBV5-1 to TRBJ2-5; no definite D call. The germline gives CDR1 SGHRS, CDR2 YFSETQ. V was pared by 4 bases and J by 4 bases, with 5 bases between. The CDR3 length is 11 residues. CDR3 loop: CASSLRETQYF. For the CDR3, the DNA is TGCGCCAGCAGCCTCAGAGAGACCCAGTACTTC. The full variable domain, rest sourced from reference TRBV5-1 and TRBJ2-5, is KAGVTQTPRYLIKTRGQQVTLSCSPISGHRSVSWYQQTPGQGLQFLFEYFSETQRNKGNFPGRFSGRQFSNSRSEMNVSTLELGDSALYLCASSLRETQYFGPGTRLLVL.

CDR3 DNA sequence: TGTGCCAGCAGCTTAGAAGCTCCCACTGCGAATGAAAAACTGTTTTTT. It translates to CASSLEAPTANEKLFF. V gene TRBV7-9 combines with J gene TRBJ1-4; D not resolved. V was cut by 1 base and J by 5 bases, with 14 bases left in between. Germline CDR1 and CDR2: SEHNR and FQNEAQ (reference sequence). The CDR3 covers 16 residues.

The chain couples TRBV27 to TRBJ2-7; TRBD1 matches at 7 bases. The junction had 11 bases not matched to a gene; V was cut back by 6 bases and J by 6 bases. From germline, CDR1 is MNHEY and CDR2 SMNVEV (reference sequence). The CDR3 runs 14 residues. The DNA for the CDR3 is TGTGCCAGCAGGCCCCAGGGGGATAAGGGCGAGCAGTACTTC. Its protein product is CASRPQGDKGEQYF.

The chain has TRBV21-1 and TRBJ1-1. TRBV21-1 is a pseudogene segment. This CDR3 has 15 residues. The CDR3, as DNA: TGTGCCAGCAGCAAAGCGCGGCTGATGAACACTGAAGCTTTCTTT. The encoded protein is CASSKARLMNTEAFF.

V is TRBV9 and J is TRBJ1-2; TRBD1 matches at 7 bases. The germline CDR1 and CDR2 sequences are SGDLS and YYNGEE. This CDR3 spans 13 amino acids. V gave up 5 bases and J gave up 8 bases; unmatched junction bases: 9. In DNA, the CDR3 is TGTGCCAGCAGGTACAGGGGAAACGGGGGCTACACCTTC. Its protein is CASRYRGNGGYTF. Drawing the rest from reference TRBV9 and TRBJ1-2, the complete variable domain is DSGVTQTPKHLITATGQRVTLRCSPRSGDLSVYWYQQSLDQGLQFLIQYYNGEERAKGNILERFSAQQFPDLHSELNLSSLELGDSALYFCASRYRGNGGYTFGSGTRLTVV.

The chain combines TRBV3-1 (or the pseudogene TRBV3-2) with TRBJ1-1; no clear D. V was pared by 6 bases and J by 4 bases, with 12 bases between. The CDR3 is 13 residues long. Germline CDR1 LGHDT, CDR2 YNNKEL (reference sequence). The CDR3 DNA follows: TGTGCCAGCAGGTTTGGACTGAGCACTGAAGCTTTCTTT. This codes for CASRFGLSTEAFF.

The V call is TRBV23-1, the J call TRBJ1-5; TRBD1 matches at 7 bases. TRBV23-1 is an open reading frame, and its role is uncertain. The CDR3 contains 22 residues. The V segment lost 4 bases and the J segment 1 base; nucleotides outside the gene matches: 25. The CDR3 sequence is CASSPLSLPLDRDHGSNQPQHF. CDR3 nucleotides: TGCGCCAGCAGTCCCTTAAGCCTACCCCTCGACAGGGATCATGGAAGCAATCAGCCCCAGCATTTT.

About this clone itself: Different DNA sequences within this sample yield the same CDR3. The rearrangement links TRBV20-1 to TRBJ2-1; D remains unclear. In germline, CDR1 is DFQATT, CDR2 SNEGSKA (reference sequence). V lost 1 base and J 7 bases, leaving 5 bases between the germline ends. CDR3 length equals 11 residues. CDR3 sequence (DNA): TGCAGTGCTAGAGGCGATAATGAGCAGTTCTTC. Translated, it gives CSARGDNEQFF.

This clone was detected only once. The chain has TRBV7-8 and TRBJ1-2; 11 bases are shared with TRBD1. The ends lost 3 bases at V and 7 bases at J; junction bases unmatched: 4. The CDR3 is 14 amino acids. Per the germline V gene, CDR1 is SGHVS and CDR2 is FQNEAQ. The CDR3 coding sequence is TGTGCCAGCAGCTTCGGACAGGGGGCTCGTGGCTACACCTTC. It encodes CASSFGQGARGYTF.

There are many counts of this clone. V and J are TRBV4-3 and TRBJ2-7, with a tentative D call TRBD1 (6 bases). The CDR3 sequence is 16 residues long. Trimming removed 0 bases from V and 2 bases from J, with 14 bases in between. CDR1 and CDR2 (germline): LGHNA, YSLEER. The CDR3: CASSQDTGKGPYEQYF. The DNA of the CDR3 is TGCGCCAGCAGCCAAGACACAGGGAAGGGGCCCTACGAGCAGTACTTC.

V is TRBV30 and J is TRBJ1-2; TRBD1 matches 10 bases. Germline V gene lookup returns CDR1 GTSNPN and CDR2 SVGIG (reference sequence). With 3 bases clipped from V and 6 bases from J, the junction kept 1 base outside the gene matches. The CDR3 has 12 amino acids. CDR3 bases: TGTGCCTGGAGAGGGACAGGGGATGGCTACACCTTC. Translated, it gives CAWRGTGDGYTF.

The chain is built from TRBV5-1 and TRBJ2-7; possible D gene TRBD1, 5 bases. The germline V and J ends were trimmed by 4 bases and 3 bases, with 17 bases remaining between them. Germline CDR1 SGHRS, CDR2 YFSETQ. This CDR3 region has 15 residues. As DNA, the CDR3 is TGCGCCAGCAGCCACCCCAGGGAAGGGCTCTACGAGCAGTACTTC. Protein sequence: CASSHPREGLYEQYF.

This rearrangement joins TRBV2 to TRBJ2-7; 10 bases line up with TRBD1. The CDR3 covers 16 residues. Trimming at V came to 1 base and at J to 2 bases, leaving 5 bases not matched to a gene. The germline V gene encodes CDR1 SNHLY and CDR2 FYNNEI. The CDR3 bases are TGTGCCAGCAGTGAAGTAGGGGACAGGGGCACCTACGAGCAGTACTTC. Translation: CASSEVGDRGTYEQYF. The variable domain in full, completed from reference TRBV2 and TRBJ2-7, reads EPEVTQTPSHQVTQMGQEVILRCVPISNHLYFYWYRQILGQKVEFLVSFYNNEISEKSEIFDDQFSVERPDGSNFTLKIRSTKLEDSAMYFCASSEVGDRGTYEQYFGPGTRLTVT.

The rearrangement links TRBV5-1 to TRBJ1-1; no reliable D call. V lost 2 bases, J lost 4 bases, and 9 bases lay in between. Germline-derived CDR1 and CDR2 are SGHRS and YFSETQ. CDR3 length: 13 residues. The CDR3 region has the DNA TGCGCCAGCAGCTTCGATCGGGGCACTGAAGCTTTCTTT. This sequence encodes CASSFDRGTEAFF.

The table lists this clone with a count of one. The chain is built from TRBV30 and TRBJ1-6, with 8 bases identical to TRBD1. Germline V gene lookup returns CDR1 GTSNPN and CDR2 SVGIG (reference sequence). V was clipped by 7 bases and J by 6 bases; unmatched bases: 2. This CDR3 comprises 12 residues. Written as DNA, the CDR3 is TGTGCCTACGACAGGGGTAATTCACCCCTCCACTTT. Protein product: CAYDRGNSPLHF.

The chain combines TRBV24-1 with TRBJ2-2, with 7 bases identical to TRBD2. The trim removed 0 bases at V and 6 bases at J, leaving 3 bases unmatched. This CDR3 is built from 15 residues. From germline, CDR1 is KGHDR and CDR2 SFDVKD. The DNA of the CDR3 is TGTGCCACCAGTGATTTGGGGGAGGGCCCCGGGGAGCTGTTTTTT. As protein: CATSDLGEGPGELFF.

The chain employs TRBV13 and TRBJ2-7; 9 nucleotides agree with TRBD2. J lost 4 bases, V lost 4 bases, and 5 bases had no gene match. The CDR3 contains 14 residues. Germline assignment: CDR1 PRHDT and CDR2 FYEKMQ (reference sequence). The CDR3 spells CASSSGLASYEQYF. DNA of the CDR3: TGTGCCAGCAGCTCTGGACTAGCGAGTTACGAGCAGTACTTC.

In its sample, this clone was seen once. The V and J genes are TRBV7-8 and TRBJ1-1, with D unresolved. The ends were cut back, 1 base at V and 0 bases at J, with 6 bases in the middle. This CDR3 has 14 amino acids. Per the germline V gene, CDR1 is SGHVS and CDR2 is FQNEAQ. The CDR3 reads CASSLGGVNTEAFF. CDR3 in DNA: TGTGCCAGCAGCTTAGGCGGGGTGAACACTGAAGCTTTCTTT.

The rearrangement joins TRBV5-1 to TRBJ2-7; possibly TRBD1 for D (6 bases). The V and J ends lost 3 bases and 2 bases respectively, with 12 bases between them. The CDR3 contains 14 residues. Germline lookup yields CDR1 SGHRS and CDR2 YFSETQ. The CDR3: CASSYDRRTYEQYF. The CDR3 nucleotides read TGCGCCAGCAGCTACGACAGGAGGACCTACGAGCAGTACTTC.

V usage is TRBV14 and J usage is TRBJ1-1; D perhaps matches TRBD1 (6 bases). Germline V gene data show CDR1 as SGHDN and CDR2 as FVKESK. With 6 bases removed from V and 1 base from J, the gap between germline ends came to 15 bases. CDR3 length: 15 residues. The CDR3, as DNA: TGTGCCAGCAGTAAAAACAGGGTCTCGAACACTGAAGCTTTCTTT. Translated, it gives CASSKNRVSNTEAFF.

This chain joins TRBV11-3 and TRBJ2-3; a weak D match, TRBD1 (5 bases). Germline CDR1 SGHNT, CDR2 YENEEA. Trimming removed 5 bases from V and 4 bases from J, with 13 bases in between. The CDR3 is made up of 14 amino acids. CDR3 DNA: TGTGCCAGCAGCCTGGACGTAGGGGCAGATACGCAGTATTTT. Translated: CASSLDVGADTQYF. The entire variable domain, with the rest obtained from reference TRBV11-3 and TRBJ2-3, is as follows: EAGVVQSPRYKIIEKKQPVAFWCNPISGHNTLYWYLQNLGQGPELLIRYENEEAVDDSQLPKDRFSAERLKGVDSTLKIQPAELGDSAVYLCASSLDVGADTQYFGPGTRLTVL.

V and J are TRBV7-8 and TRBJ1-1; D uncertain. The CDR3 has 14 residues. Germline CDR1 SGHVS, CDR2 FQNEAQ. Trimming took 5 bases from V and 2 from J, leaving 12 bases between them. CDR3 nucleotide sequence: TGTGCCAGCAGCCAAAACGGTGCAAACACTGAAGCTTTCTTT. Protein product: CASSQNGANTEAFF.

In this sample, this clone turned up once. The chain employs TRBV7-2 and TRBJ2-3; maybe TRBD2 (7 bases). Trimming removed 4 bases from V and 4 bases from J, with 12 bases in between. CDR3 size: 14 residues. Germline V CDR1 and CDR2: SGHTA, FQGNSA. DNA of the CDR3: TGTGCCAGCAGCTCGGTGGGGGGGCCAGATACGCAGTATTTT. This gives the protein CASSSVGGPDTQYF. The full variable domain, rest sourced from reference TRBV7-2 and TRBJ2-3, is GAGVSQSPSNKVTEKGKDVELRCDPISGHTALYWYRQSLGQGLEFLIYFQGNSAPDKSGLPSDRFSAERTGGSVSTLTIQRTQQEDSAVYLCASSSVGGPDTQYFGPGTRLTVL.

The chain employs TRBV4-3 and TRBJ1-1; unclear D gene. CDR1 LGHNA and CDR2 YSLEER come from the germline V gene. The ends were cut back, 1 base at V and 2 bases at J, with 11 bases in the middle. The CDR3 is made up of 15 amino acids. The CDR3 spells CASSQGATYNTEAFF. In DNA, the CDR3 is TGCGCCAGCAGCCAAGGGGCGACATATAACACTGAAGCTTTCTTT.

Here the CDR3 reads CASSQAGAGNTIYF. As DNA, the CDR3 is TGTGCCAGCAGCCAGGCAGGGGCTGGAAACACCATATATTTT. V and J are TRBV3-1 (or the pseudogene TRBV3-2) and TRBJ1-3, with a weak D call TRBD1 (6 bases). Germline V gene lookup returns CDR1 LGHDT and CDR2 YNNKEL (reference sequence). V lost 3 bases to trimming and J lost 2 bases, with 8 bases between them. This CDR3 has 14 residues.

The chain uses TRBV5-6 and TRBJ2-7; D uncertain. This CDR3 comprises 12 residues. Germline CDR1 and CDR2: SGHDT and YYEEEE. The germline V and J ends were trimmed by 0 bases and 9 bases, with 10 bases remaining between them. CDR3 sequence (DNA): TGTGCCAGCAGCTTGGGCATTGGAGTGCAGTACTTC. This sequence encodes CASSLGIGVQYF. Full variable domain (remainder filled in from reference TRBV5-6 and TRBJ2-7): DAGVTQSPTHLIKTRGQQVTLRCSPKSGHDTVSWYQQALGQGPQFIFQYYEEEERQRGNFPDRFSGHQFPNYSSELNVNALLLGDSALYLCASSLGIGVQYFGPGTRLTVT.

This clone was recorded only once. The V call is TRBV28, the J call TRBJ1-2; no firm D call. CDR1 MDHEN and CDR2 SYDVKM come from the germline V gene. CDR3 length: 11 residues. V gave up 7 bases and J gave up 2 bases, with 5 bases separating them. The CDR3 protein is CASKQNYGYTF. As DNA, the CDR3 is TGTGCCAGCAAACAGAACTATGGCTACACCTTC.

CDR3 region: CSVSVSSYNEQFF. DNA for the CDR3: TGCAGCGTTAGCGTAAGCTCCTACAATGAGCAGTTCTTC. This chain links TRBV29-1 with TRBJ2-1; D unclear. CDR1 and CDR2 (germline): SQVTM, ANQGSEA. The CDR3 sequence is 13 residues long. Trimming stripped 5 bases from V and 0 bases from J, with 8 bases between.

The J gene is TRBJ1-1, the V gene TRBV11-2; 7 bases agree with TRBD1. The CDR3 runs to 15 residues. Germline CDR1 and CDR2: SGHAT and FQNNGV. V lost 1 base and J lost 7; bases outside the gene matches: 9. CDR3 sequence: CASSLGRQGLGEAFF. CDR3 in DNA: TGTGCCAGCAGCTTAGGAAGACAGGGATTAGGTGAAGCTTTCTTT. Using reference TRBV11-2 and TRBJ1-1 for the parts outside the CDR3, the full variable domain is EAGVAQSPRYKIIEKRQSVAFWCNPISGHATLYWYQQILGQGPKLLIQFQNNGVVDDSQLPKDRFSAERLKGVDSTLKIQPAKLEDSAVYLCASSLGRQGLGEAFFGQGTRLTVV.